Given below is one T cell receptor (beta chain) in context. This clonotype was seen at least ten times. It lacks a known antigen. Per-base qualities were not stored, and no clone one base away is much larger. Sequences MDHEN (CDR1) and SYDVKM (CDR2) are obtained from the germline V gene. Spanning cysteine to phenylalanine, the CDR3 consists of 15 amino acids. Solely the CDR3 DNA is kept, with 45 bases framed from the first base. The V and J ends are trimmed by 5 bases and 1 base, leaving 12 bases between them. The sample comes from a study of Graves' ophthalmopathy and Graves' hyperthyroidism (dated by TCRdb to the late 2010s). For the study in its entirety: Peripheral blood was collected at initial diagnosis, prior to any treatment. To tell Graves' ophthalmopathy apart from Graves' hyperthyroidism, and to predict which patients would progress to ophthalmopathy, the study relied on TCR beta repertoire signatures. In total, over 130 blood samples were TCR-sequenced: 40 to 45 ophthalmopathy, approximately 80 hyperthyroidism and about 17 hyperthyroidism-to-ophthalmopathy patients. To explore V-J signatures distinguishing ophthalmopathy from hyperthyroidism, a discovery set of 100 patients (about 41 ophthalmopathy, 55 to 60 stable hyperthyroidism) was enrolled. The independent validation cohort included 18 to 20 hyperthyroidism patients plus 17 patients who later progressed from hyperthyroidism to ophthalmopathy. In more than five hyperthyroidism patients, the T-cell repertoires found in thyroid tissue were compared with those found in blood. Once sampling was done, hyperthyroidism patients were given methimazole at a starting dose of 30 mg daily, while ophthalmopathy patients were given high-dose intravenous methylprednisolone. Results and caveats for the whole study, not just this receptor: In validation, the model predicted ophthalmopathy progression with about 70% sensitivity and about 73% specificity; roughly 12 predicted patients were CT-confirmed with GO in a median of approximately 6.2 months. Sample size was not predetermined statistically, and investigators were not blinded to group allocation. The 13-signature model separated ophthalmopathy from stable hyperthyroidism with 85% to 90% sensitivity and just under 84% specificity in cross-validation, and 80%/75% in the test set. Most of the expanded thyroid clonotypes with a frequency above 0.001 were also detected in blood, and it was suggested that the thyroid immune response may be reflected by blood repertoires.

For repertoire sequencing, the TCR beta CDR3 regions were amplified from RNA transcripts. A first-round RT-PCR used HTBI primers with the Qiagen OneStep RT-PCR kit, followed by a second-round multiplex PCR, size selection and purification. The libraries underwent paired-end sequencing with 100 bp reads on an Illumina HiSeq2000. The authors' analysis ran thus. SOAPnuke was used for read processing, and reads with adapters, uncalled bases, a mean Phred below 15, or no exact constant-primer or identifier match were discarded. COPE v1.2.5 was used to merge high-quality paired reads. Unique nucleotide sequences were defined as clonotypes and aligned to IMGT TRB V, D and J references using MiTCR v1.1. The analysis was limited to V-J combinations with a frequency above 0.0001, which together covered roughly 99% of the repertoires. For each V-J combination, a TCR clonal expansion and chaos score was defined as the ratio of F50 clonal expansion to chaos observed in the TCRdist matrix. Welch's t-statistics and random forest were used to reduce the features to around 13 V-J combinations, which were then used as input to a naive Bayes classifier. The similarity between thyroid and blood repertoires was quantified using the Morisita-Horn index. The public reads were quality trimmed at Q25 with fastp and then assembled into clones with MiXCR by TCRdb, keeping productive beta chains. Records with the same CDR3 protein are collapsed into one entry carrying the most frequent genes and DNA. These V and J calls derive from TCRdb rather than the authors' analysis. For this sample there are 300,000 to 400,000 distinct CDR3 sequences; about 18% appear just once. 2.4% of the sample comes from the top ten.

Stable hyperthyroidism was defined as no progression to ophthalmopathy within 18 months of follow-up. Hyperthyroidism patients were newly diagnosed, with disease duration under 2 months, and aged 18 to 65 years. Patients with other autoimmune diseases, uncontrolled infections, pregnancy or lactation were excluded from the study. Clinical symptoms, serum thyroxine, TRAb, thyroid ultrasound and orbital computed tomography were used for diagnosis. PBMCs were isolated from about 10 ml of fresh peripheral blood by Ficoll-Paque density gradient centrifugation. Total RNA was extracted using Trizol reagent, and RNA quality was checked on an Agilent 2100 Bioanalyzer.

The sample taken for sequencing was peripheral blood. The clonotype originates from an adult woman with stable Graves' hyperthyroidism. The receptor chain draws on TRBV28 and TRBJ1-5; no D gene call is confident. The DNA is TGTGCCAGCAGTCATACTCAGGCGAGCAATCAGCCCCAGCATTTT. This encodes CASSHTQASNQPQHF.